One sample yielded the 32 T cell receptor beta chains listed below, sequenced in a study of Graves' ophthalmopathy and Graves' hyperthyroidism (dated by TCRdb to 2016 to 2019). Data came from an Illumina HiSeq 2000. For repertoire sequencing, TCR beta CDR3 regions were amplified from RNA transcripts. The first round of RT-PCR was done with HTBI primers and the Qiagen OneStep RT-PCR kit, and was followed by a second round of multiplex PCR, then size selection and purification. TCRdb itself trimmed the public reads at Q25 with fastp, ran MiXCR and retained productive beta chains. Rows matching on CDR3 protein sequence are summarized as one entry with the most common DNA and genes. For this sample the table gives roughly 610,000 distinct CDR3 sequences, of which about a fifth were detected only once. The leading ten clones occupy more than 5.5% of the sample. Sequenced input: peripheral blood. Receptor source: a woman aged 18-35 years with stable Graves' hyperthyroidism. Some clones in this sample may be carry-over from other donors' samples. Donor details come from another sample of the same person, matched by shared clones.

This clonotype was picked up many times. The chain employs TRBV12-3 or TRBV12-4 and TRBJ1-6; tentatively, D is TRBD1 (6 bases). This CDR3 region has 14 residues. Trimming cost V 3 bases and J 6 bases, with 9 bases left between them. The CDR3 reads CASSFIQGNSPLHF. In DNA form, the CDR3 reads TGTGCCAGCAGTTTCATACAGGGTAATTCACCCCTCCACTTT.

J is TRBJ1-1 and V is TRBV6-1; possibly TRBD1 for D (5 bases). CDR1 is MNHNS, CDR2 SASEGT, per germline. V lost 6 bases, J lost 0 bases, and 17 bases lay in between. The CDR3 length is 16 residues. The chain's CDR3 is CASRRLTEVLNTEAFF. The CDR3 region has the DNA TGTGCCAGCAGGCGGTTGACAGAGGTCCTGAACACTGAAGCTTTCTTT.

This clonotype came up many times. V gene TRBV28 combines with J gene TRBJ2-5; 7 bases are a match to TRBD1. Unmatched junction bases numbered 14, after V lost 5 bases and J lost 5 bases. In germline, CDR1 is MDHEN, CDR2 SYDVKM. The CDR3 covers 16 residues. As DNA, the CDR3 is TGTGCCAGCAGTACAACATCCGGGACAGTCGTGGAGACCCAGTACTTC. Encoded protein: CASSTTSGTVVETQYF.

This clonotype occurred a few times. The chain is built from TRBV5-1 and TRBJ1-2; maybe TRBD1 (6 bases). Trimming pared 5 bases from V and 3 bases from J, leaving 17 bases between. CDR3 length equals 15 residues. From germline, CDR1 is SGHRS and CDR2 YFSETQ. This chain's CDR3 is CASSYTTGQDYGYTF. The DNA of the CDR3 is TGCGCCAGCAGTTACACTACAGGGCAAGACTATGGCTACACCTTC.

The sample holds many counts of this clonotype. The chain carries TRBV7-3 and TRBJ2-7; D remains unclear. The CDR3 has 13 amino acids. CDR1 is SGHTA, CDR2 FQGTGA, per germline. Trimming took 2 bases from V and 6 from J, leaving 11 bases between them. CDR3 residues: CASSLSVGTEQYF. The CDR3 region has the DNA TGTGCCAGCAGCTTATCGGTAGGAACCGAGCAGTACTTC.

This clonotype was recorded at least ten times. The chain has TRBV3-1 and TRBJ2-7, with 9 positions matching TRBD1. The CDR3 spans 14 residues. CDR1 is LGHDT, CDR2 YNNKEL, per germline (reference sequence). J gave up 6 bases and V 2 bases, and 5 bases lay outside the gene matches. Here the CDR3 reads CASSQKQGALEQYF. The CDR3 DNA reads TGTGCCAGCAGCCAAAAACAGGGGGCTCTCGAGCAGTACTTC.

This chain links TRBV6-5 with TRBJ1-5, with D unclear. Per the germline V gene, CDR1 is MNHEY and CDR2 is SVGAGI. CDR3 length: 11 residues. V was trimmed by 2 bases and J by 9 bases, leaving 5 bases between them. CDR3 in amino acids: CASSYPGPQHF. The CDR3 bases are TGTGCCAGCAGTTACCCTGGGCCCCAGCATTTT.

At least ten counts were recorded for this clonotype. This sequence joins TRBV11-2 and TRBJ2-2; 7 nucleotides match TRBD2. The V gene end was trimmed by 5 bases and the J gene end by 3 bases; junction bases not matched to a gene: 9. The CDR3 consists of 16 residues. CDR1 SGHAT and CDR2 FQNNGV come from the germline V gene. The CDR3 bases are TGTGCCAGCAGCAAAGGACTAGAGGCGTACACCGGGGAGCTGTTTTTT. Protein product: CASSKGLEAYTGELFF. Looking up the rest from reference TRBV11-2 and TRBJ2-2 gives the full variable domain: EAGVAQSPRYKIIEKRQSVAFWCNPISGHATLYWYQQILGQGPKLLIQFQNNGVVDDSQLPKDRFSAERLKGVDSTLKIQPAKLEDSAVYLCASSKGLEAYTGELFFGEGSRLTVL.

The chain combines TRBV7-9 with TRBJ2-5; TRBD1 matches 7 bases. The V and J ends lost 4 bases and 5 bases, in that order; junction bases with no gene match: 13. The CDR3 has 16 amino acids. Looked up from germline, CDR1 is SEHNR and CDR2 is FQNEAQ (reference sequence). The CDR3 nucleotides are TGTGCCAGCAGCTCCCTCGGACAGGACCCCCGGGAGACCCAGTACTTC. The encoded protein is CASSSLGQDPRETQYF.

This clonotype was picked up a small number of times. V and J are TRBV12-3 or TRBV12-4 and TRBJ1-1; D possibly corresponds to TRBD1 (6 bases). This CDR3 is 14 amino acids long. The V gene lost 4 bases and the J gene lost 5 bases, with 14 bases spanning the gap. CDR3 nucleotide sequence: TGTGCCAGCAGTTACAGGGTAGGGTGGACTGAAGCTTTCTTT. Its translation: CASSYRVGWTEAFF.

This clonotype was seen many times. V usage is TRBV27 and J usage is TRBJ1-1; tentatively, D is TRBD1 (6 bases). From germline, CDR1 is MNHEY and CDR2 SMNVEV (reference sequence). This CDR3 comprises 16 residues. Trimming shortened V by 4 bases and J by 3 bases, and 18 bases separated the two germline ends. CDR3 bases: TGTGCCAGCAGTTCCCCGGGGGACAAGGGGGACACTGAAGCTTTCTTT. Translation gives CASSSPGDKGDTEAFF.

The chain couples TRBV13 to TRBJ2-7; no clear D. V was trimmed by 5 bases and J by 2 bases, leaving 10 bases between them. Per the germline V gene, CDR1 is PRHDT and CDR2 is FYEKMQ (reference sequence). This CDR3 has 13 residues. CDR3 sequence reads: CASSQSPTYEQYF. CDR3 bases: TGTGCCAGCAGCCAGTCCCCCACCTACGAGCAGTACTTC.

This clonotype was seen ten or more times. The junction departs from germline at one end; a sequencing error may be responsible. The genes are TRBV6-5 and TRBJ1-1; D is possibly TRBD1 (5 bases). The germline V gene encodes CDR1 MNHEY and CDR2 SVGAGI. The CDR3 extends over 17 amino acids. The DNA of the CDR3 is TGTGCCAGCAGTTCGGGGAAGGACGGGGCAGTGAACACTGGAGCTTTCTTT. It encodes CASSSGKDGAVNTGAFF.

The chain recombines TRBV28 with TRBJ1-1, with 12 bases aligning to TRBD1. This CDR3 contains 16 residues. CDR1 is MDHEN, CDR2 SYDVKM, per germline. After removal of 6 bases from V and 5 bases from J, the junction contained 10 bases not matched to a gene. The CDR3 sequence is CASSGGTGGGGTEAFF. CDR3 in DNA: TGTGCCAGCAGCGGGGGGACAGGGGGCGGGGGTACTGAAGCTTTCTTT.

The DNA of the CDR3 is TGTGCCAGCAAAACCCGAAACTACAGGGGAATCGGGTATAGCAATCAGCCCCAGCATTTT. Translation: CASKTRNYRGIGYSNQPQHF. J is TRBJ1-5 and V is TRBV25-1; 7 bases match TRBD1. This CDR3 has 20 residues. The V gene's germline CDR1 is MGHDK and CDR2 SYGVNS. Trimming removed 7 bases from V and 0 bases from J; junction bases left unmatched: 21.

This clonotype was detected ten times or more. The chain has TRBV12-3 or TRBV12-4 and TRBJ1-2, with D possibly TRBD1 on 6 matching bases. V was trimmed by 3 bases and J by 5 bases, leaving 16 bases between them. The CDR3 contains 15 residues. Here the CDR3 DNA reads TGTGCCAGCAGTTTTGGGGGGGGCTCGGGATATGGCTACACCTTC. It translates to CASSFGGGSGYGYTF.

This clonotype came up many times. The V call is TRBV20-1, the J call TRBJ1-6, with D perhaps matching TRBD1 (5 bases). This CDR3 comprises 13 residues. The germline CDR1 and CDR2 sequences are DFQATT and SNEGSKA (reference sequence). V lost 5 bases and J lost 9, with 14 bases in between. The CDR3 region has the DNA TGCAGTGCTTGGGACCGCCAACCTTCACCCCTCCACTTT. Encoded protein: CSAWDRQPSPLHF.

This clonotype has at least ten counts. The chain carries TRBV6-1 and TRBJ1-1, with D possibly being TRBD1 (5 bases). Trimming removed 6 bases from V and 0 bases from J, with 11 bases in between. There are 14 residues in the CDR3. CDR1 and CDR2 from the germline V gene are MNHNS and SASEGT. Written as DNA, the CDR3 is TGTGCCAGCAGACAGGAAGAGTTGAACACTGAAGCTTTCTTT. This codes for CASRQEELNTEAFF.

Comments on this clonotype: It is unclear where the CDR3 begins or ends on the DNA, so no DNA is shown, and the CDR3 is as TCRdb lists it. This chain connects TRBV20-1 to TRBJ1-2. The CDR3 is 12 amino acids in total, end residues counted. Germline-derived CDR1 and CDR2 are DFQATT and SNEGSKA (reference sequence). The CDR3 is CSTSEATYGYTF.

This clonotype appeared a few times. This sequence joins TRBV5-1 and TRBJ1-2, with TRBD1 matching over 7 bases. V gave up 0 bases and J gave up 5 bases; unmatched junction bases: 10. In germline, CDR1 is SGHRS, CDR2 YFSETQ. There are 16 residues in the CDR3. CDR3 in amino acids: CASSLGQTGRGYGYTF. CDR3 sequence (DNA): TGCGCCAGCAGCTTGGGACAGACAGGGAGGGGGTATGGCTACACCTTC.

This clonotype showed up many times. CDR3 protein: CASSLGTMGETQYF. For the CDR3, the DNA is TGCGCCAGCAGCTTGGGGACGATGGGTGAGACCCAGTACTTC. V gene TRBV5-1 combines with J gene TRBJ2-5; D is unclear. This CDR3 contains 14 residues. Trimming took off 0 bases at V and 5 bases at J, with 11 bases between the two ends. Germline values: CDR1 SGHRS, CDR2 YFSETQ.

The V and J genes are TRBV12-3 or TRBV12-4 and TRBJ1-2; 9 nucleotides line up with TRBD1. The CDR3 sequence is 14 residues long. J lost 4 bases, V lost 6 bases, and 6 bases had no gene match. DNA for the CDR3: TGTGCCAGCAGCCGGGGACAGGGCCTCTATGGCTACACCTTC. Translating gives CASSRGQGLYGYTF.

This rearrangement joins TRBV7-9 to TRBJ1-1; tentatively, D is TRBD1 (5 bases). V was cut by 1 base and J by 6 bases, with 15 bases left in between. Germline CDR1 is SEHNR and CDR2 is FQNEAQ (reference sequence). The CDR3 has 15 amino acids. CDR3 sequence reads: CASSLGDRESSEAFF. CDR3 nucleotide sequence: TGTGCCAGCAGCTTAGGGGACCGGGAGTCTTCTGAAGCTTTCTTT.

The rearrangement uses TRBV27 and TRBJ2-4, with D possibly matching TRBD2 (6 bases). Germline-derived CDR1 and CDR2 are MNHEY and SMNVEV (reference sequence). The CDR3 totals 14 residues. V lost 2 bases and J lost 7, with 12 bases in between. CDR3 coding DNA: TGTGCCAGCAGTTTAGGAGGGATCCATAACATTCAGTACTTC. Amino acid sequence: CASSLGGIHNIQYF.

This clonotype was observed at least ten times. The gene calls are TRBV4-1 and TRBJ2-7; D uncertain. This CDR3 region has 14 residues. The germline V and J ends were trimmed by 2 bases and 4 bases, with 12 bases remaining between them. Germline loops: CDR1 MGHRA, CDR2 YSYEKL. The CDR3 coding sequence is TGCGCCAGCAGCCAAAGGGAACAGATGTACGAGCAGTACTTC. Its translation: CASSQREQMYEQYF.

V usage is TRBV2 and J usage is TRBJ2-5; D is perhaps TRBD2 (6 bases). Looked up from germline, CDR1 is SNHLY and CDR2 is FYNNEI. The CDR3 totals 13 residues. Trimming removed 6 bases at V and 7 bases at J, with 15 bases between. In nucleotides, the CDR3 is TGTGCCAGCAGGCCGACTAGAGAAGGGACCCAGTACTTC. It codes for CASRPTREGTQYF.

This clonotype was seen repeatedly, ten times or more. This chain connects TRBV6-5 to TRBJ1-1; no definite D call. CDR1 is MNHEY and CDR2 is SVGAGI in the germline V gene. This CDR3 is built from 15 residues. Trimming pared 4 bases from V and 0 bases from J, leaving 12 bases between. The CDR3 spells CASSFARQLNTEAFF. CDR3 nucleotide sequence: TGTGCCAGCAGTTTCGCAAGACAACTGAACACTGAAGCTTTCTTT.

This clonotype was recorded at least ten times. V usage is TRBV2 and J usage is TRBJ2-7; maybe TRBD2 (6 bases). Germline CDR1 reads SNHLY; CDR2 reads FYNNEI. CDR3 size: 15 residues. Trimming pared 7 bases from V and 2 bases from J, leaving 18 bases between. In nucleotides, the CDR3 is TGTGCCAGCATAGTCGAGCGTGGCGGGACCTACGAGCAGTACTTC. Encoded protein: CASIVERGGTYEQYF.

In its sample, this clonotype was seen many times. The chain joins TRBV6-2 or TRBV6-3 to TRBJ1-1; weak D call: TRBD1 (5 bases). This CDR3 is built from 16 residues. Trimming stripped 5 bases from V and 0 bases from J, with 16 bases between. Germline CDR1 MNHEY, CDR2 SVGEGT. CDR3 nucleotides: TGTGCCAGCAGTCACCAAGCGACAGCTATGAACACTGAAGCTTTCTTT. Encoded protein: CASSHQATAMNTEAFF.

Ten or more counts support this clonotype. The chain carries TRBV20-1 and TRBJ2-5; perhaps TRBD2 as D (6 bases). This CDR3 region has 14 residues. With 5 bases removed from V and 4 bases from J, the gap between germline ends came to 17 bases. Germline lookup yields CDR1 DFQATT and CDR2 SNEGSKA (reference sequence). CDR3 sequence reads: CSAVGRGIAETQYF. CDR3 sequence (DNA): TGCAGTGCTGTGGGGCGGGGAATCGCAGAGACCCAGTACTTC.

This clonotype was recorded many times. The genes are TRBV6-4 and TRBJ2-5; D is perhaps TRBD2 (6 bases). The ends were cut back, 8 bases at V and 5 bases at J, with 24 bases in the middle. The germline CDR1 and CDR2 sequences are MRHNA and SNTAGT. The CDR3 has 16 residues. CDR3 DNA sequence: TGTGCCAGCGCCACCGGGAGCCGGATCGGGGTGGAGACCCAGTACTTC. Its translation: CASATGSRIGVETQYF.

Remarks on this clonotype: Mismatch with germline at one junction end may stem from a read error. The J gene is TRBJ2-7, the V gene TRBV12-3 or TRBV12-4, with unresolved D. The CDR3 consists of 13 residues. CDR3 DNA sequence: TGTGCCGGCAGTTTATGGGGTCGCTACGAGCAGTACTTC. Its protein product is CAGSLWGRYEQYF.